This is a list of T cell receptor beta chains from one sample in a study of T cell responses to AZD1222 COVID-19 vaccine. The data were produced by immunoSEQ multiplex PCR, yet TCRdb's version contains in-frame clones alone and is incomplete. The sample comprises approximately 110,000 clones, about 95% of which are singletons, and 2.2% rests with the top ten. The sample in question was peripheral blood, obtained on day 0 of AZD1222 vaccination. The receptors stem from an adult in good health. The CDR3 runs from the conserved cysteine through the conserved F or W.

j_gene	v_gene	CDR3aa
TRBJ1-2	TRBV7-2	CASSPGTGARNYGYTF
TRBJ1-3	TRBV5-6	CASSCREDSGNTIYF
TRBJ2-6	TRBV13	CASSLKAYSGANVLTF
TRBJ1-5	TRBV6-2/TRBV6-3	CASSYLTGAVPQHF
TRBJ1-2	TRBV4-2	CASSQTFLTGLDGYTF
TRBJ1-1	TRBV6-1	CASSELHGGVNTEAFF
TRBJ1-3	TRBV19	CASSIAGDTIYF
TRBJ1-2	TRBV5-1	CASSLSTGNRGYTF
TRBJ1-2	TRBV7-8	CASSLGFQGGVYTF
TRBJ1-2	TRBV9	CASSVEKELGANYGYTF
TRBJ2-5	TRBV7-8	CASNSGGASFGKTQYF
TRBJ2-3	TRBV10-3	CAISGGRLSTDTQYF
TRBJ1-2	TRBV5-8	CASSFGFINPPRYGYTF
TRBJ1-1	TRBV11-3	CASSSVTGVVNTEAFF